The 15 T cell receptor beta chains presented below share a single source sample, sequenced in a study of OX40 agonist ivuxolimab in advanced cancers. Clones were read by immunoSEQ multiplex PCR, and TCRdb kept only the in-frame ones, dropping some. The sample holds tens of thousands of clones, roughly 93% seen once. This specimen was CD4+ or CD8+ T cells sorted from blood, taken in a trial of the OX40 agonist ivuxolimab. All receptors derive from an adult with an advanced solid tumor such as melanoma, head and neck, liver or kidney cancer.

This chain links TRBV5-1 with TRBJ1-4; perhaps TRBD1 as D (5 bases). The V gene's germline CDR1 is SGHRS and CDR2 YFSETQ. This CDR3 has 16 amino acids. The V and J ends lost 3 bases and 0 bases respectively, with 12 bases between them. As DNA, the CDR3 is TGCGCCAGCAGCTGGGGGACGTGGGCAACTAATGAAAAACTGTTTTTT. Protein product: CASSWGTWATNEKLFF.

The chain is built from TRBV7-2 and TRBJ2-1; D possibly corresponds to TRBD2 (6 bases). V lost 2 bases to trimming and J lost 8 bases, with 16 bases between them. The CDR3 spans 15 residues. Germline V gene lookup returns CDR1 SGHTA and CDR2 FQGNSA. The CDR3 nucleotides are TGTGCCAGCAGCTTAACGGGAGTATTCGGGGATGAGCAGTTCTTC. Translation gives CASSLTGVFGDEQFF.

CDR3 protein: CASSPPTGHLNTEAFF. CDR3 DNA sequence: TGTGCCAGCTCACCCCCCACGGGACACCTGAACACTGAAGCTTTCTTT. This chain joins TRBV18 and TRBJ1-1, with D maybe TRBD1 (6 bases). V was cut by 3 bases and J by 0 bases, with 14 bases left in between. Germline V lookup: CDR1 KGHSH, CDR2 LQKENI. The CDR3 is 16 residues long.

This chain links TRBV7-2 with TRBJ2-3; D is ambiguous. The CDR3 runs to 14 residues. Germline CDR1 is SGHTA and CDR2 is FQGNSA. Trimming stripped 5 bases from V and 0 bases from J, with 9 bases between. The CDR3 here is CASSQNPSTDTQYF. The CDR3 DNA reads TGTGCCAGCAGCCAGAATCCTAGCACAGATACGCAGTATTTT. Filled out from reference TRBV7-2 and TRBJ2-3, the complete variable domain reads GAGVSQSPSNKVTEKGKDVELRCDPISGHTALYWYRQSLGQGLEFLIYFQGNSAPDKSGLPSDRFSAERTGGSVSTLTIQRTQQEDSAVYLCASSQNPSTDTQYFGPGTRLTVL.

This rearrangement joins TRBV11-2 to TRBJ1-6; D is unclear. The CDR3 is 12 residues long. The germline V and J ends were trimmed by 8 bases and 5 bases, with 7 bases remaining between them. CDR1 SGHAT and CDR2 FQNNGV come from the germline V gene. Here the CDR3 DNA reads TGTGCCAGCGGGTATCATAATTCACCCCTCCACTTT. Translation: CASGYHNSPLHF.

The CDR3 nucleotides read TGTGCCAGCAGCTTGGGCAGGGGGTATAGCAATCAGCCCCAGCATTTT. Protein product: CASSLGRGYSNQPQHF. This chain uses TRBV5-6 with TRBJ1-5; 7 positions match TRBD1. CDR1 and CDR2 (germline): SGHDT, YYEEEE. The junction had 3 bases not matched to a gene; V was cut back by 0 bases and J by 0 bases. CDR3 length equals 16 residues. The variable domain in full, completed from reference TRBV5-6 and TRBJ1-5, reads DAGVTQSPTHLIKTRGQQVTLRCSPKSGHDTVSWYQQALGQGPQFIFQYYEEEERQRGNFPDRFSGHQFPNYSSELNVNALLLGDSALYLCASSLGRGYSNQPQHFGDGTRLSIL.

The rearrangement uses TRBV18 and TRBJ1-1; TRBD1 matches 11 bases. Germline V lookup: CDR1 KGHSH, CDR2 LQKENI. Unmatched junction bases numbered 13, after V lost 3 bases and J lost 4 bases. The CDR3 has 18 amino acids. The CDR3 DNA reads as TGTGCCAGCTCACCCCTATCACAAACCGGGACAGGGGGCACTGAAGCTTTCTTT. Protein product: CASSPLSQTGTGGTEAFF.

DNA for the CDR3: TGCAGTACATTAGGACAGGGGGCTTGGGGCTACACCTTC. It translates to CSTLGQGAWGYTF. The rearrangement joins TRBV29-1 to TRBJ1-2; 11 positions agree with TRBD1. In germline, CDR1 is SQVTM, CDR2 ANQGSEA. The CDR3 runs 13 residues.

The chain recombines TRBV6-5 with TRBJ2-2; unclear D gene. V lost 7 bases, J lost 4 bases, and 13 bases lay in between. This CDR3 region has 14 residues. The germline gives CDR1 MNHEY, CDR2 SVGAGI. The CDR3 region has the DNA TGTGCCAGCACCACAAATCTTCGCACCGGGGAGCTGTTTTTT. This gives the protein CASTTNLRTGELFF.

V usage is TRBV11-2 and J usage is TRBJ2-7; D remains ambiguous. Germline CDR1 reads SGHAT; CDR2 reads FQNNGV. The V gene lost 2 bases and the J gene lost 2 bases, with 10 bases spanning the gap. CDR3 length equals 14 residues. This chain's CDR3 is CASSLWPLTYEQYF. The CDR3 DNA follows: TGTGCCAGCAGCTTATGGCCCTTGACCTACGAGCAGTACTTC.

The chain has TRBV10-3 and TRBJ2-3, with 9 bases identical to TRBD2. The V segment lost 2 bases and the J segment 6 bases; nucleotides outside the gene matches: 9. CDR3 length: 16 amino acids. Germline V gene lookup returns CDR1 ENHRY and CDR2 SYGVKD. This chain's CDR3 is CAISEMSSGAGDTQYF. CDR3 nucleotides: TGTGCCATCAGTGAGATGTCTAGCGGGGCGGGCGATACGCAGTATTTT.

The J gene is TRBJ2-7, the V gene TRBV30; maybe TRBD2 (6 bases). The CDR3 extends over 13 amino acids. The germline CDR1 and CDR2 sequences are GTSNPN and SVGIG (reference sequence). V lost 1 base and J 6 bases, leaving 13 bases between the germline ends. CDR3 residues: CAWSGGALFEQYF. The CDR3 DNA follows: TGTGCCTGGAGTGGCGGGGCCCTCTTCGAGCAGTACTTC.

The chain's CDR3 is CASSYIDRGGYTF. CDR3 DNA sequence: TGTGCCAGCAGTTACATAGACAGGGGTGGCTACACCTTC. The rearrangement joins TRBV2 to TRBJ1-2; 8 positions agree with TRBD1. CDR1 and CDR2 (germline): SNHLY, FYNNEI. This CDR3 contains 13 residues. V dropped 5 bases and J dropped 7; count of bases not matched to a gene: 6. Full variable domain (outside the CDR3, taken from reference TRBV2 and TRBJ1-2): EPEVTQTPSHQVTQMGQEVILRCVPISNHLYFYWYRQILGQKVEFLVSFYNNEISEKSEIFDDQFSVERPDGSNFTLKIRSTKLEDSAMYFCASSYIDRGGYTFGSGTRLTVV.

The V gene is TRBV10-3, the J gene TRBJ1-1; D not certain. The V gene's germline CDR1 is ENHRY and CDR2 SYGVKD. The CDR3 is 13 amino acids. V gave up 3 bases and J gave up 1 base, with 6 bases separating them. The CDR3 sequence: CAISDSGNTEAFF. The CDR3, as DNA: TGTGCCATCAGTGACTCGGGGAACACTGAAGCTTTCTTT.

This clone was counted a single time. The CDR3 loop reads CSGGQGDEQYF. Here the CDR3 DNA reads TGCAGCGGGGGACAGGGGGACGAGCAGTACTTC. The chain employs TRBV29-1 and TRBJ2-7, with TRBD1 identical over 11 bases. The CDR3 sequence is 11 residues long. Germline trimming cut 7 bases from V and 5 bases from J; bases unmatched to any gene: 1. Germline V gene sequence: CDR1 SQVTM, CDR2 ANQGSEA.